These 19 T cell receptor beta chains share one sample of origin, sequenced in a study of blood T cell repertoires in COVID-19. The assay was immunoSEQ multiplex PCR, and TCRdb's table has in-frame clones only and misses some. Of approximately 75,000 clones in the sample, roughly 84% were seen once. Source material: peripheral blood. The receptors were sampled from a woman between 45 and 60 years old with acute or convalescent COVID-19.

The CDR3 reads CASSLTAGSYEQYF. CDR3 bases: TGTGCCAGCAGCTTAACTGCAGGGTCCTACGAGCAGTACTTC. The rearrangement uses TRBV7-9 and TRBJ2-7; maybe TRBD1 (5 bases). The V gene lost 2 bases and the J gene lost 1 base, with 9 bases spanning the gap. The CDR3 is 14 residues long. Per the germline V gene, CDR1 is SEHNR and CDR2 is FQNEAQ (reference sequence). Filled out from reference TRBV7-9 and TRBJ2-7, the complete variable domain reads DTGVSQNPRHKITKRGQNVTFRCDPISEHNRLYWYRQTLGQGPEFLTYFQNEAQLEKSRLLSDRFSAERPKGSFSTLEIQRTEQGDSAMYLCASSLTAGSYEQYFGPGTRLTVT.

The J gene is TRBJ1-3, the V gene TRBV5-1, with D maybe TRBD1 (6 bases). Germline V gene sequence: CDR1 SGHRS, CDR2 YFSETQ. V dropped 5 bases and J dropped 0 bases, with 18 bases sitting between them. The CDR3 sequence is 17 residues long. The CDR3 sequence: CASSYADSGISGNTIYF. The CDR3 DNA reads TGCGCCAGCAGTTACGCGGACAGCGGCATCTCTGGAAACACCATATATTTT.

The chain couples TRBV5-1 to TRBJ2-7, with 8 positions matching TRBD1. The CDR3 consists of 17 residues. After removal of 0 bases from V and 5 bases from J, the junction contained 13 bases not matched to a gene. The germline V gene encodes CDR1 SGHRS and CDR2 YFSETQ. In nucleotides, the CDR3 is TGCGCCAGCAGCTTGGCCGGGACAGGCCCTAAGTCTAACGAGCAGTACTTC. It translates to CASSLAGTGPKSNEQYF.

The V and J genes are TRBV7-3 and TRBJ2-7; 7 bases agree with TRBD2. The CDR3 length is 15 residues. The trim removed 1 base at V and 7 bases at J, leaving 10 bases unmatched. Germline V gives CDR1 SGHTA, CDR2 FQGTGA. In DNA, the CDR3 is TGTGCCAGCAGCTTAAAGGTGGGAGGGCCAGGAGAGCAGTACTTC. It encodes CASSLKVGGPGEQYF.

The chain recombines TRBV24-1 with TRBJ1-4, with TRBD1 as a possible D gene (6 bases). V was clipped by 4 bases and J by 7 bases, with 9 bases between them. CDR3 length: 13 amino acids. Germline CDR1 KGHDR, CDR2 SFDVKD. CDR3 residues: CATSDGRGEKLFF. In nucleotides, the CDR3 is TGTGCCACCAGTGACGGCAGGGGTGAAAAACTGTTTTTT.

J is TRBJ2-7 and V is TRBV27; D is ambiguous. CDR1 is MNHEY, CDR2 SMNVEV, per germline (reference sequence). This CDR3 spans 14 amino acids. Deletions cut 1 base from V and 3 bases from J, with 10 bases between. The CDR3 coding sequence is TGTGCCAGCAGTTTATTCGAACGGAGCTACGAGCAGTACTTC. It specifies CASSLFERSYEQYF.

CDR3 in amino acids: CASSPPGGGVDTGELFF. The CDR3 DNA is TGTGCCAGCTCACCCCCTGGGGGGGGTGTCGACACCGGGGAGCTGTTTTTT. This chain uses TRBV18 with TRBJ2-2; 7 nucleotides align to TRBD2. The length of the CDR3 is 17 residues. Trimming removed 3 bases from V and 3 bases from J; junction bases left unmatched: 10. The germline gives CDR1 KGHSH, CDR2 LQKENI.

The chain carries TRBV5-1 and TRBJ2-7, with 10 positions matching TRBD2. The ends lost 0 bases at V and 11 bases at J; junction bases unmatched: 5. Per germline, CDR1 SGHRS and CDR2 YFSETQ. This CDR3 is 13 amino acids long. CDR3 loop: CASSLDPSGSEYF. The CDR3 DNA reads as TGCGCCAGCAGCTTGGATCCTAGCGGGAGTGAGTACTTC.

This clone was picked up a small number of times. The J gene is TRBJ2-1, the V gene TRBV29-1, with unresolved D. The germline gives CDR1 SQVTM, CDR2 ANQGSEA. The CDR3 runs 10 residues. Trimming took 7 bases from V and 7 from J, leaving 8 bases between them. CDR3 bases: TGCAGCGGTCGGGTAAATGAGCAGTTCTTC. Residues: CSGRVNEQFF.

The chain employs TRBV19 and TRBJ2-5; 10 positions agree with TRBD1. The V gene end was trimmed by 5 bases and the J gene end by 4 bases; junction bases not matched to a gene: 7. Germline CDR1 is LNHDA and CDR2 is SQIVND (reference sequence). This CDR3 comprises 15 residues. The CDR3 nucleotides are TGTGCCAGTAGTCCAGGAAGGACAGGGGGAGAGACCCAGTACTTC. Translation gives CASSPGRTGGETQYF.

This clone was seen a single time. The chain links TRBV5-5 to TRBJ2-3, with D possibly being TRBD1 (5 bases). V shed 5 bases and J shed 0 bases, with 13 bases lying between them. Germline CDR1 SGHKS, CDR2 YYEKEE (reference sequence). CDR3 length equals 15 residues. CDR3: CASRLGADSTDTQYF. The CDR3 nucleotides are TGTGCCAGCAGACTTGGGGCAGATAGCACAGATACGCAGTATTTT.

The chain is built from TRBV7-9 and TRBJ2-1; 12 bases fit TRBD2. V was pared by 4 bases and J by 15 bases, with 7 bases of the junction left unmatched. Germline V lookup: CDR1 SEHNR, CDR2 FQNEAQ (reference sequence). This CDR3 spans 13 amino acids. The DNA of the CDR3 is TGTGCCAGCAGCTCTAGCGGGGGGGCCGGGTGGTTCTTC. It codes for CASSSSGGAGWFF.

The J gene is TRBJ2-1, the V gene TRBV6-5; TRBD2 matches at 7 bases. The CDR3 has 16 residues. Looked up from germline, CDR1 is MNHEY and CDR2 is SVGAGI. The trim removed 4 bases at V and 0 bases at J, leaving 6 bases unmatched. The CDR3: CASSSVGGSSYNEQFF. In DNA form, the CDR3 reads TGTGCCAGCAGTTCCGTGGGGGGGAGCTCCTACAATGAGCAGTTCTTC.

A single count supports this clone. CDR3 nucleotides: TGTGCCAGCAGTTCCCGCCCAAGCCTAGCGGGAACCCGCATATACGAGCAGTACTTC. Its protein product is CASSSRPSLAGTRIYEQYF. The chain links TRBV6-2 or TRBV6-3 to TRBJ2-7, with 9 bases that match TRBD2. The length of the CDR3 is 19 residues. Germline V lookup: CDR1 MNHEY, CDR2 SVGEGT. Trimming at V came to 4 bases and at J to 4 bases, leaving 20 bases not matched to a gene.

CDR3 amino acids: CASRPGGPTGELFF. The CDR3 nucleotides are TGTGCCAGCAGACCTGGAGGGCCCACCGGGGAGCTGTTTTTT. V usage is TRBV12-1 and J usage is TRBJ2-2; the table gives TRBD2 as D, unverified against the DNA. TRBV12-1 is a documented pseudogene. This CDR3 has 14 residues.

This chain connects TRBV5-4 to TRBJ1-3; a weak D match, TRBD1 (5 bases). The CDR3 has 16 amino acids. Germline V gene sequence: CDR1 SGHNT, CDR2 YYREEE (reference sequence). Trimming removed 0 bases at V and 0 bases at J, with 10 bases between. The CDR3 sequence: CASSLAGLHSGNTIYF. CDR3 DNA: TGTGCCAGCAGCTTGGCGGGACTCCACTCTGGAAACACCATATATTTT.

CDR3 loop: CASSIQGGGYTF. CDR3 DNA: TGTGCCAGTAGTATTCAGGGAGGCGGCTACACCTTC. The chain joins TRBV19 to TRBJ1-2, with a possible D match to TRBD1 (5 bases). This CDR3 spans 12 amino acids. Trimming removed 3 bases from V and 8 bases from J, with 10 bases in between. The germline V gene encodes CDR1 LNHDA and CDR2 SQIVND (reference sequence).

The V call is TRBV19, the J call TRBJ1-4, with 8 bases identical to TRBD1. The V gene's germline CDR1 is LNHDA and CDR2 SQIVND (reference sequence). CDR3 size: 13 residues. V dropped 6 bases and J dropped 11; count of bases not matched to a gene: 8. The CDR3 region has the DNA TGTGCCAGTAGCCCGGACAGGGAGAACAAACTGTTTTTT. This translates into CASSPDRENKLFF.

The V gene is TRBV5-1, the J gene TRBJ2-1; 7 positions agree with TRBD2. The germline V gene encodes CDR1 SGHRS and CDR2 YFSETQ. The CDR3 has 15 residues. Trimming cost V 0 bases and J 3 bases; bases outside gene matches: 3. CDR3 bases: TGCGCCAGCAGCTTGGGCGGGAGAGTCTACAATGAGCAGTTCTTC. This codes for CASSLGGRVYNEQFF.